This passage covers 8 T cell receptor beta chains from one sample sequenced in a study of cytomegalovirus exposure and HLA in healthy donors. 13 Jbeta primers and 60 Vbeta primers were used for the PCR. The repertoire was sequenced with immunoSEQ multiplex PCR; TCRdb's copy has only in-frame clones and lacks some. The data contain around 150,000 clones, approximately 80% of them singletons. The sample comprised PBMCs. These receptor sequences come from a woman in her forties or fifties in good health and CMV-seronegative.

The rearrangement links TRBV10-3 to TRBJ1-2; TRBD1 aligns across 10 bases. The CDR3 is made up of 17 amino acids. Germline lookup yields CDR1 ENHRY and CDR2 SYGVKD. Trimming at V came to 3 bases and at J to 1 base, leaving 8 bases not matched to a gene. CDR3 sequence (DNA): TGTGCCATCAGTGACGCCCGGGACAGGGGACTTAACTATGGCTACACCTTC. This sequence encodes CAISDARDRGLNYGYTF.

The J gene is TRBJ2-3, the V gene TRBV4-2; TRBD2 matches 12 bases. From germline, CDR1 is LGHNA and CDR2 YNFKEQ. J was trimmed by 1 base and V by 2 bases; bases with no gene match: 1. The CDR3 covers 16 residues. As DNA, the CDR3 is TGTGCCAGCAGCCAAAGACTAGCGGGGGGCACAGATACGCAGTATTTT. Encoded protein: CASSQRLAGGTDTQYF.

The chain carries TRBV10-1 and TRBJ1-3; TRBD1 agrees at 7 bases. Germline V gene data show CDR1 as WNHNN and CDR2 as SYGVQD (reference sequence). There are 14 residues in the CDR3. With 6 bases clipped from V and 7 bases from J, the junction kept 9 bases outside the gene matches. The CDR3 DNA follows: TGCGCCAGCAGCCCGGGACAGAGAAGGAACACCATATATTTT. It yields the protein CASSPGQRRNTIYF.

This clone was counted only a few times. CDR3 sequence: CASRSITDTQYF. The CDR3 coding sequence is TGTGCCAGCAGATCTATCACAGATACGCAGTATTTT. The J gene is TRBJ2-3, the V gene TRBV6-6; D is unresolved. The ends were cut back, 6 bases at V and 2 bases at J, with 6 bases in the middle. This CDR3 region has 12 residues. Germline CDR1 MNHNY, CDR2 SVGAGI (reference sequence).

The rearrangement links TRBV7-9 to TRBJ2-7; 9 positions match TRBD2. The CDR3 totals 14 residues. The V gene's germline CDR1 is SEHNR and CDR2 FQNEAQ (reference sequence). Trimming removed 1 base from V and 5 bases from J; junction bases left unmatched: 3. The chain's CDR3 is CASSLGGGAHEQYF. DNA for the CDR3: TGTGCCAGCAGCTTAGGCGGGGGGGCCCACGAGCAGTACTTC.

The chain recombines TRBV4-1 with TRBJ1-3; 8 nucleotides match TRBD1. Per germline, CDR1 MGHRA and CDR2 YSYEKL. V was pared by 4 bases and J by 3 bases, with 11 bases of the junction left unmatched. This CDR3 is built from 17 residues. CDR3 sequence (DNA): TGCGCCAGCAGCCGCTTACCCCAGGGGGCGTTTGGAAACACCATATATTTT. As protein: CASSRLPQGAFGNTIYF.

The chain combines TRBV28 with TRBJ1-1, with 7 bases that match TRBD1. V dropped 8 bases and J dropped 0; count of bases not matched to a gene: 3. This CDR3 is built from 13 residues. Germline V CDR1 and CDR2: MDHEN, SYDVKM. The CDR3 nucleotides read TGTGCCAGCCAGGGGGATGTGAACACTGAAGCTTTCTTT. Protein: CASQGDVNTEAFF. Filled out from reference TRBV28 and TRBJ1-1, the complete variable domain reads DVKVTQSSRYLVKRTGEKVFLECVQDMDHENMFWYRQDPGLGLRLIYFSYDVKMKEKGDIPEGYSVSREKKERFSLILESASTNQTSMYLCASQGDVNTEAFFGQGTRLTVV.

This chain uses TRBV6-5 with TRBJ2-2; 7 positions match TRBD2. Trimming cost V 8 bases and J 4 bases; bases outside gene matches: 7. Germline values: CDR1 MNHEY, CDR2 SVGAGI. This CDR3 contains 14 residues. The CDR3 protein is CASVRTGGTGELFF. The CDR3 DNA reads as TGTGCCAGCGTGAGGACGGGGGGCACCGGGGAGCTGTTTTTT.